A selection of T cell receptor beta chains follows, all from one sample in a study of cytomegalovirus exposure and HLA in healthy donors. Only in-frame clones appear in the TCRdb table, and some are missing; sequencing was by immunoSEQ multiplex PCR. The table records 70,000 to 75,000 clones, roughly 93% of them present only once. Sequenced sample: PBMCs. The source is a woman under 30 in good health and CMV-seropositive. CDR3s include the opening cysteine and the closing phenylalanine or tryptophan. A D gene is named only where the DNA matches it firmly. The size entry is marked missing in some rows and otherwise reads once, few, many or a size class.

clone_size	j_call	d_call	v_call	cdr3_aa	cdr3_nt
-	TRBJ1-2	-	TRBV20-1	CSAVDKWSF	TGCAGTGCCGTAGACAAGTGGTCCTTC
once	TRBJ2-7	TRBD2	TRBV5-4	CASSFHGGTYEQYF	TGTGCCAGCAGCTTTCACGGGGGGACCTACGAGCAGTACTTC
once	TRBJ1-5	-	TRBV25-1	CASSGGRMGNQPQHF	TGTGCCAGCAGTGGCGGGCGGATGGGCAATCAGCCCCAGCATTTT
-	TRBJ2-5	-	TRBV29-1	CSVARGRETQYF	TGCAGCGTTGCCAGGGGAAGGGAGACCCAGTACTTC
once	TRBJ1-1	TRBD1	TRBV5-1	CASSLDPGQGITEAFF	TGCGCCAGCAGCTTGGATCCGGGACAGGGTATCACTGAAGCTTTCTTT
-	TRBJ2-2	-	TRBV2	CASRGHNTGELFF	TGTGCCAGCAGAGGACACAACACCGGGGAGCTGTTTTTT
-	TRBJ2-3	-	TRBV12-2	CASRARGPDTQYF	TGTGCAAGTCGAGCGAGGGGGCCAGATACGCAGTATTTT
-	TRBJ2-2	-	TRBV5-6	CASSPDRGNTGELFF	TGTGCCAGCAGCCCCGATAGGGGGAACACCGGGGAGCTGTTTTTT
-	TRBJ1-5	-	TRBV5-1	CASSLWGDSNQPQHF	TGCGCCAGCAGCTTGTGGGGGGATAGCAATCAGCCCCAGCATTTT
-	TRBJ2-3	-	TRBV11-2	CASSLFSREPADTQYF	TGTGCCAGCAGCTTATTTTCCCGGGAGCCCGCAGATACGCAGTATTTT
-	TRBJ2-1	TRBD2	TRBV20-1	CSAGLAGMFF	TGCAGTGCTGGACTAGCGGGAATGTTCTTC
-	TRBJ2-1	-	TRBV4-3	CASADSNRAEQFF	TGCGCCAGCGCGGACTCCAACAGGGCTGAGCAGTTCTTC
-	TRBJ1-1	TRBD1	TRBV19	CASSIPGGIMNTEAFF	TGTGCCAGTAGTATACCAGGGGGCATTATGAACACTGAAGCTTTCTTT
-	TRBJ1-5	TRBD1	TRBV15	CATSRETQGNQPQHF	TGTGCCACCAGCAGAGAGACACAGGGGAATCAGCCCCAGCATTTT
-	TRBJ2-7	TRBD2	TRBV5-4	CASSLGLAGLYEQYF	TGTGCCAGCAGCTTGGGTCTAGCGGGCCTCTACGAGCAGTACTTC
-	TRBJ2-1	-	TRBV5-4	CASSFRTGRAYNEQFF	TGTGCCAGCAGCTTTCGGACAGGGAGGGCCTACAATGAGCAGTTCTTC
-	TRBJ2-2	TRBD1	TRBV7-2	CASKTGGAGELFF	TGTGCCAGCAAGACAGGGGGGGCCGGGGAGCTGTTTTTT
-	TRBJ1-5	-	TRBV6-1	CASRGGDGFEQPQHF	TGTGCCAGCAGAGGGGGGGACGGATTCGAACAGCCCCAGCATTTT
-	TRBJ1-3	-	TRBV20-1	CSASRMNTIYF	TGCAGTGCTAGCAGGATGAACACCATATATTTT
-	TRBJ1-1	TRBD1	TRBV7-2	CASSLRPGTGDGATEAFF	TGTGCCAGCAGCTTAAGACCCGGGACAGGGGACGGAGCGACTGAAGCTTTCTTT
-	TRBJ1-6	-	TRBV11-2	CASSTTRSNSPLHF	TGTGCCAGCAGCACCACGCGGAGTAATTCACCCCTCCACTTT
-	TRBJ2-5	TRBD1	TRBV11-2	CASSLVGPGQRQETQYF	TGTGCCAGCAGCTTAGTGGGACCGGGACAGAGACAAGAGACCCAGTACTTC
once	TRBJ2-1	-	TRBV4-2	CASSQLEAEYNEQFF	TGTGCCAGCAGCCAACTGGAGGCAGAGTACAATGAGCAGTTCTTC
once	TRBJ2-5	TRBD1	TRBV18	CASSPQGTGPLQETQYF	TGTGCCAGCTCACCACAAGGGACAGGACCCCTCCAAGAGACCCAGTACTTC
-	TRBJ2-1	TRBD2	TRBV7-2	CASSLEAGEYNEQFF	TGTGCCAGCAGCTTAGAAGCGGGAGAGTACAATGAGCAGTTCTTC
-	TRBJ2-5	-	TRBV19	CASSMGAVQETQYF	TGTGCCAGTAGTATGGGGGCAGTCCAAGAGACCCAGTACTTC
-	TRBJ1-2	-	TRBV4-3	CASSLHRDGGYGYTF	TGCGCCAGCAGCCTACATCGGGACGGGGGTTATGGCTACACCTTC